This TCR beta chain derives from a study of spatial heterogeneity in lung cancer. Study as a whole: In the raw reads, each unique TCR and UMI combination was present more than ten times on average.

The CDR3 covers 13 residues. The ends were cut back, 6 bases at V and 4 bases at J, with 12 bases in the middle. Germline V gene sequence: CDR1 SGHAT, CDR2 FQNNGV. Each TCR cDNA molecule bore a unique molecular identifier. TCRdb passed the 5' RACE reads through MiXCR, listing each CDR3 protein once. The sample lists approximately 11,000 distinct CDR3 sequences, roughly 6.2% occurring once. As to time point: sample taken at primary tumor resection. From tumor, nontumor lung or frozen PBMC, whole RNA was taken unsorted for sequencing. Donation came from over 60 patients with untreated early-stage non-small cell lung cancer. Many counts were recorded for this clonotype. This beta chain lies outside the target of a library built for alpha chains; its clone size means little.

The receptor was isolated from a male donor with early-stage non-small cell lung cancer. This sample comprised normal lung tissue next to the tumor, obtained at surgery. This sequence joins TRBV11-2 and TRBJ2-5, with D perhaps matching TRBD1 (6 bases). In DNA form, the CDR3 reads TGTGCCAGCAGACCACAGGGAAGAGAGACCCAGTACTTC. Its protein product is CASRPQGRETQYF.